This passage covers 25 T cell receptor beta chains from one sample sequenced in a study of shared clonotypes between healthy human individuals. Libraries were prepared by immunoSEQ multiplex PCR; TCRdb keeps only in-frame clonotypes and omits some of them. The sample carries hundreds of thousands of clones, 90% to 95% recorded once. It was CD45RO-negative cells, positively selected for CCR7, that made up naive CD8 cells, with terminally differentiated effector memory CD45RA+ cells excluded. The sample was naive CD8+ T cells sorted from blood. These receptors were obtained from a man aged 25-45 years in good health.

The rearrangement joins TRBV5-1 to TRBJ2-3; unclear D gene. The CDR3 is made up of 15 amino acids. The V end lost 2 bases, the J end lost 5 bases, and 15 bases lay between the germline ends. Germline CDR1 and CDR2: SGHRS and YFSETQ. This chain's CDR3 is CASSLRQAFRDTQYF. The DNA for the CDR3 is TGCGCCAGCAGCTTAAGGCAGGCCTTTCGAGATACGCAGTATTTT.

The J gene is TRBJ2-2, the V gene TRBV9; no clear D. Germline-derived CDR1 and CDR2 are SGDLS and YYNGEE. Trimming stripped 0 bases from V and 9 bases from J, with 6 bases between. This CDR3 has 12 amino acids. CDR3 residues: CASSVDLRELFF. The CDR3 DNA reads as TGTGCCAGCAGCGTAGATCTCCGGGAGCTGTTTTTT.

The chain is built from TRBV9 and TRBJ2-3, with TRBD2 identical over 11 bases. Germline lookup yields CDR1 SGDLS and CDR2 YYNGEE. With 0 bases clipped from V and 4 bases from J, the junction kept 10 bases outside the gene matches. The CDR3 length is 18 residues. The CDR3 DNA is TGTGCCAGCAGCGTAGTTACTAGCGGGAGTATTGTCCCAGATACGCAGTATTTT. As protein: CASSVVTSGSIVPDTQYF.

V and J are TRBV7-9 and TRBJ2-6, with a weak D call TRBD1 (6 bases). This CDR3 region has 19 residues. Trimming left V 5 bases short and J 0 bases short, with 20 bases between. The germline gives CDR1 SEHNR, CDR2 FQNEAQ (reference sequence). The CDR3 is CASSAYPGTSDSGANVLTF. CDR3 nucleotides: TGTGCCAGCAGCGCCTACCCCGGGACATCAGACTCTGGGGCCAACGTCCTGACTTTC.

This chain joins TRBV19 and TRBJ2-5; 10 nucleotides line up with TRBD2. CDR3 length equals 17 residues. With V trimmed by 5 bases and J by 4 bases, 13 bases remained unmatched. CDR1 is LNHDA and CDR2 is SQIVND in the germline V gene (reference sequence). The DNA for the CDR3 is TGTGCCAGTAGTGCGGCGTCTAGCGGGAGTCCCTCAGAGACCCAGTACTTC. Translation gives CASSAASSGSPSETQYF. The entire variable domain, with the rest obtained from reference TRBV19 and TRBJ2-5, is as follows: DGGITQSPKYLFRKEGQNVTLSCEQNLNHDAMYWYRQDPGQGLRLIYYSQIVNDFQKGDIAEGYSVSREKKESFPLTVTSAQKNPTAFYLCASSAASSGSPSETQYFGPGTRLLVL.

The CDR3: CSVEDLGREDNEQFF. Written as DNA, the CDR3 is TGCAGCGTTGAAGATCTTGGGAGGGAAGACAATGAGCAGTTCTTC. J is TRBJ2-1 and V is TRBV29-1; 7 positions match TRBD2. V lost 0 bases and J lost 5; bases outside the gene matches: 7. This CDR3 is built from 15 residues. Germline CDR1 is SQVTM and CDR2 is ANQGSEA.

The genes are TRBV10-3 and TRBJ1-5; D is undetermined. Germline V gene data show CDR1 as ENHRY and CDR2 as SYGVKD. This CDR3 spans 14 amino acids. Trimming pared 5 bases from V and 0 bases from J, leaving 8 bases between. CDR3 in amino acids: CAISRTDSNQPQHF. The CDR3 region has the DNA TGTGCCATCAGTCGGACTGATAGCAATCAGCCCCAGCATTTT.

The genes are TRBV7-2 and TRBJ2-2, with D maybe TRBD1 (6 bases). This CDR3 region has 14 residues. Trimming shortened V by 0 bases and J by 7 bases, and 9 bases separated the two germline ends. CDR1 and CDR2 from the germline V gene are SGHTA and FQGNSA. In DNA form, the CDR3 reads TGTGCCAGCAGCTTAGCAAGGGGGAACGGGGAGCTGTTTTTT. It yields the protein CASSLARGNGELFF.

The count of this clone is one. The CDR3 DNA reads TGTGCCAGCAGCTTAGCGGGGGGAACCTACAATGAGCAGTTCTTC. Translating gives CASSLAGGTYNEQFF. V and J are TRBV7-9 and TRBJ2-1, with D maybe TRBD2 (6 bases). Germline-derived CDR1 and CDR2 are SEHNR and FQNEAQ (reference sequence). With 0 bases removed from V and 2 bases from J, the gap between germline ends came to 8 bases. This CDR3 has 15 amino acids.

The chain links TRBV5-1 to TRBJ2-1, with D possibly called TRBD1 or TRBD2 (6 bases each). The ends were cut back, 5 bases at V and 7 bases at J, with 19 bases in the middle. The CDR3 extends over 15 amino acids. CDR1 SGHRS and CDR2 YFSETQ come from the germline V gene. CDR3 sequence reads: CASSGGTWPANEQFF. CDR3 nucleotides: TGCGCCAGCAGTGGGGGGACATGGCCCGCGAATGAGCAGTTCTTC.

The V and J genes are TRBV28 and TRBJ1-5; D is possibly TRBD1 (5 bases). The germline V and J ends were trimmed by 5 bases and 7 bases, with 24 bases remaining between them. The CDR3 consists of 17 residues. The V gene's germline CDR1 is MDHEN and CDR2 SYDVKM. CDR3 loop: CASSPHSGGGFYQPQHF. The CDR3 DNA reads TGTGCCAGCAGTCCGCACTCCGGGGGGGGATTTTACCAGCCCCAGCATTTT.

The CDR3 DNA reads as TGTGCCAGCAGCTCTGGACAGGGGGGTGGTGAGCAGTTCTTC. Translated, it gives CASSSGQGGGEQFF. V is TRBV7-9 and J is TRBJ2-1; 10 bases agree with TRBD1. The CDR3 contains 14 residues. Germline CDR1 is SEHNR and CDR2 is FQNEAQ (reference sequence). V shed 4 bases and J 9 bases; nucleotides not matched to a gene: 6. Together with reference TRBV7-9 and TRBJ2-1, the CDR3 gives the full variable domain: DTGVSQNPRHKITKRGQNVTFRCDPISEHNRLYWYRQTLGQGPEFLTYFQNEAQLEKSRLLSDRFSAERPKGSFSTLEIQRTEQGDSAMYLCASSSGQGGGEQFFGPGTRLTVL.

The V gene is TRBV19, the J gene TRBJ2-1; D remains unclear. The V and J ends lost 5 bases and 4 bases respectively, with 6 bases between them. Germline V gives CDR1 LNHDA, CDR2 SQIVND (reference sequence). The CDR3 spans 12 residues. CDR3 bases: TGTGCCAGTAGTGAGTGGTACAATGAGCAGTTCTTC. Amino acid sequence: CASSEWYNEQFF. The full variable domain, completed using reference TRBV19 and TRBJ2-1, is DGGITQSPKYLFRKEGQNVTLSCEQNLNHDAMYWYRQDPGQGLRLIYYSQIVNDFQKGDIAEGYSVSREKKESFPLTVTSAQKNPTAFYLCASSEWYNEQFFGPGTRLTVL.

The chain employs TRBV2 and TRBJ1-2; a possible D gene is TRBD1 (5 bases). V lost 3 bases and J 1 base, leaving 15 bases between the germline ends. This CDR3 has 16 amino acids. Per the germline V gene, CDR1 is SNHLY and CDR2 is FYNNEI. CDR3 protein: CASSEPRDRLNYGYTF. The CDR3 DNA sequence: TGTGCCAGCAGTGAGCCCAGGGACCGCCTTAACTATGGCTACACCTTC.

V usage is TRBV4-1 and J usage is TRBJ2-7; 7 bases line up with TRBD1. CDR1 is MGHRA and CDR2 is YSYEKL in the germline V gene. V lost 0 bases, J lost 2 bases, and 4 bases stayed unmatched. There are 15 residues in the CDR3. CDR3 nucleotide sequence: TGCGCCAGCAGCCAAGAGACAGGGAGCACCTACGAGCAGTACTTC. Translating it yields CASSQETGSTYEQYF.

V gene TRBV4-1 combines with J gene TRBJ2-1; 12 nucleotides line up with TRBD2. Trimming took 3 bases from V and 3 from J; bases not matched to a gene: 0. Germline CDR1 reads MGHRA; CDR2 reads YSYEKL. The CDR3 is 15 residues long. CDR3 protein: CASSQTSGSYNEQFF. The CDR3 DNA sequence: TGCGCCAGCAGCCAGACTAGCGGGAGCTACAATGAGCAGTTCTTC.

The chain employs TRBV6-5 and TRBJ2-5, with TRBD1 matching 7 bases. Trimming at V came to 7 bases and at J to 2 bases, leaving 7 bases not matched to a gene. CDR1 is MNHEY, CDR2 SVGAGI, per germline. The length of the CDR3 is 14 residues. CDR3 nucleotide sequence: TGTGCCAGCACCCACACAGGGGCACAAGAGACCCAGTACTTC. Translated: CASTHTGAQETQYF.

The gene calls are TRBV19 and TRBJ2-7; possible D gene TRBD2, 5 bases. This CDR3 has 14 residues. Germline V gives CDR1 LNHDA, CDR2 SQIVND (reference sequence). The V end lost 1 base, the J end lost 3 bases, and 10 bases lay between the germline ends. The CDR3 here is CASSIARDYYEQYF. Written as DNA, the CDR3 is TGTGCCAGTAGTATAGCCCGAGACTACTACGAGCAGTACTTC. The full variable domain, rest sourced from reference TRBV19 and TRBJ2-7, is DGGITQSPKYLFRKEGQNVTLSCEQNLNHDAMYWYRQDPGQGLRLIYYSQIVNDFQKGDIAEGYSVSREKKESFPLTVTSAQKNPTAFYLCASSIARDYYEQYFGPGTRLTVT.

The genes are TRBV5-1 and TRBJ2-7; tentatively, D is TRBD1 (6 bases). The germline V gene encodes CDR1 SGHRS and CDR2 YFSETQ. V shed 0 bases and J shed 2 bases, with 15 bases lying between them. The CDR3 contains 16 residues. CDR3 sequence: CASSLALTGLAYEQYF. The DNA of the CDR3 is TGCGCCAGCAGCTTGGCCTTGACAGGCTTAGCCTACGAGCAGTACTTC.

In its sample, this clone was seen once. This sample also contains other DNA sequences that code for the same CDR3. CDR3 bases: TGTGCCAGCAGCTTAGAGGTTCCCTACGAGCAGTACTTC. Amino acids: CASSLEVPYEQYF. The genes are TRBV11-2 and TRBJ2-7; D gene unclear. V lost 0 bases, J lost 2 bases, and 5 bases lay in between. The CDR3 extends over 13 amino acids. Per germline, CDR1 SGHAT and CDR2 FQNNGV.

The chain is built from TRBV21-1 and TRBJ2-5; TRBD2 is the table's D call and was not checked against the DNA. TRBV21-1 is flagged as a pseudogene. The CDR3 runs 13 residues. CDR3 region: CEPFRLAEETQYF. The CDR3 nucleotides read TGTGAGCCATTCCGACTAGCGGAAGAGACCCAGTACTTC.

This clone appeared once. CDR3: CASSLKGSGELFF. DNA of the CDR3: TGTGCCAGCAGTTTAAAGGGGTCCGGGGAGCTGTTTTTT. V and J are TRBV27 and TRBJ2-2; possible D gene TRBD1, 5 bases. The ends were cut back, 2 bases at V and 6 bases at J, with 7 bases in the middle. The germline V gene has CDR1 MNHEY and CDR2 SMNVEV (reference sequence). The CDR3 sequence is 13 residues long.

V is TRBV27 and J is TRBJ2-1; 14 bases fit TRBD2. The CDR3 length is 18 residues. Per the germline V gene, CDR1 is MNHEY and CDR2 is SMNVEV (reference sequence). V lost 4 bases, J lost 4 bases, and 9 bases stayed unmatched. The CDR3: CASSSRTSGRLTYNEQFF. The CDR3 DNA is TGTGCCAGCAGTTCTCGGACTAGCGGGAGGCTTACATACAATGAGCAGTTCTTC.

CDR3: CASSSMPFREGGTDTQYF. The DNA for the CDR3 is TGTGCCAGCAGTTCGATGCCCTTTCGGGAGGGCGGCACAGATACGCAGTATTTT. V and J are TRBV28 and TRBJ2-3; 8 nucleotides agree with TRBD2. The CDR3 length is 18 residues. Trimming took 4 bases from V and 1 from J; bases not matched to a gene: 13. The germline CDR1 and CDR2 sequences are MDHEN and SYDVKM.

The rearrangement joins TRBV29-1 to TRBJ2-1, with 7 bases aligning to TRBD1. The CDR3 length is 13 residues. Germline values: CDR1 SQVTM, CDR2 ANQGSEA. V was clipped by 3 bases and J by 2 bases; unmatched bases: 1. The CDR3 sequence is CSVDGTAYNEQFF. The DNA of the CDR3 is TGCAGCGTTGACGGGACAGCCTACAATGAGCAGTTCTTC.